This TCR beta chain comes out of a study of T cell responses to AZD1222 COVID-19 vaccine. Assay used: immunoSEQ multiplex PCR; TCRdb lists only in-frame clones, some missing. This sample yields 120,000 to 150,000 clones, of which 90% are seen a single time; roughly 3.1% belongs to the top ten. This CDR3 contains 16 residues. With 2 bases removed from V and 4 bases from J, the gap between germline ends came to 17 bases. The V gene's germline CDR1 is MNHEY and CDR2 SVGEGT. This TCR was sampled from an adult in good health. The chain is built from TRBV6-2 or TRBV6-3 and TRBJ1-1; D not resolved. Source: peripheral blood, taken on day 0 of AZD1222 vaccination. CDR3 sequence (DNA): TGTGCCAGCAGTTACATATCCAGGTCTGGTGGCACTGAAGCTTTCTTT. Translating gives CASSYISRSGGTEAFF.